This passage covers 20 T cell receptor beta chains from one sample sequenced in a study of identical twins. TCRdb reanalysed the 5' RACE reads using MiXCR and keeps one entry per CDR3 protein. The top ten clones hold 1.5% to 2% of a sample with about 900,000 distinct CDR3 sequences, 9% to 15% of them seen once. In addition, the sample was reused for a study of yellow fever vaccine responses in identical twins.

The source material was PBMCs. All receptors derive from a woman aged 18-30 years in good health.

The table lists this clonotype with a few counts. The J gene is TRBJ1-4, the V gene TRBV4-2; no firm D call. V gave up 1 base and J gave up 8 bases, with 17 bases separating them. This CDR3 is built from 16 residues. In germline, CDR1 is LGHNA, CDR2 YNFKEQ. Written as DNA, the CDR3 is TGTGCCAGCAGCCAAGTGATGAATCCCGCCGGGGAAAAACTGTTTTTT. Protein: CASSQVMNPAGEKLFF.

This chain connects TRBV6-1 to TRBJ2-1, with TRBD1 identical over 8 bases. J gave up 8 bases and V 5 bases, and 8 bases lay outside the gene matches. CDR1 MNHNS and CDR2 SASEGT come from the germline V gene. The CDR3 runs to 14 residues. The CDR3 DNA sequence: TGTGCCAGCAGTATAGACAGGGGCACGTATGAGCAGTTCTTC. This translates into CASSIDRGTYEQFF.

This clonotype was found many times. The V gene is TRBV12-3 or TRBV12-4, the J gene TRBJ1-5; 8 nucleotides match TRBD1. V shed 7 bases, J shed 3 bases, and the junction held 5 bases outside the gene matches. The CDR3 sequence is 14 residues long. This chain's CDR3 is CASTETGANQPQHF. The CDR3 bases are TGTGCCAGCACCGAGACAGGGGCCAATCAGCCCCAGCATTTT.

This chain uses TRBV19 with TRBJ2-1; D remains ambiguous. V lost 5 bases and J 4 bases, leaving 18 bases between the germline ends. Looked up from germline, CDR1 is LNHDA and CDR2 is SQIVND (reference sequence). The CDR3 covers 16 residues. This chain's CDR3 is CASSSPTRVPYNEQFF. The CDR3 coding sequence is TGTGCCAGTAGTTCCCCGACACGAGTACCTTACAATGAGCAGTTCTTC. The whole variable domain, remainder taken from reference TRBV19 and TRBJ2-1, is DGGITQSPKYLFRKEGQNVTLSCEQNLNHDAMYWYRQDPGQGLRLIYYSQIVNDFQKGDIAEGYSVSREKKESFPLTVTSAQKNPTAFYLCASSSPTRVPYNEQFFGPGTRLTVL.

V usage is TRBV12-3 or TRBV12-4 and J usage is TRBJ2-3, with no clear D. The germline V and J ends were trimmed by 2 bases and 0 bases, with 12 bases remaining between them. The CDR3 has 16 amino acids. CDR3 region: CASSLLASPSTDTQYF. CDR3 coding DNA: TGTGCCAGCAGTTTATTGGCTAGTCCTAGCACAGATACGCAGTATTTT.

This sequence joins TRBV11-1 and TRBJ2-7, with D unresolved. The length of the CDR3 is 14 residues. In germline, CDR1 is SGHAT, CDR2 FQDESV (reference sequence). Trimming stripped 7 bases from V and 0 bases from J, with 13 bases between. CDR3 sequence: CASTADLYSYEQYF. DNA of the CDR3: TGTGCCAGCACGGCAGACTTATACTCCTACGAGCAGTACTTC.

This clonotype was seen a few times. The CDR3 sequence is CASSRPELAGVPDTQYF. The CDR3 DNA sequence: TGTGCCAGCAGCCGCCCTGAACTAGCGGGAGTCCCAGATACGCAGTATTTT. This chain links TRBV12-3 or TRBV12-4 with TRBJ2-3, with 11 positions matching TRBD2. The V and J ends lost 6 bases and 4 bases, in that order; junction bases with no gene match: 12. CDR3 length: 17 amino acids.

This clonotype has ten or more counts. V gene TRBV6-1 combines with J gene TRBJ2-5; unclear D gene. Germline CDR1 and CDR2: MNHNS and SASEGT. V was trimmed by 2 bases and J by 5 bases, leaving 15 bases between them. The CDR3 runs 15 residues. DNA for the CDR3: TGTGCCAGCAGTGAATGGTCAGTGAGAGTGGAGACCCAGTACTTC. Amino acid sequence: CASSEWSVRVETQYF.

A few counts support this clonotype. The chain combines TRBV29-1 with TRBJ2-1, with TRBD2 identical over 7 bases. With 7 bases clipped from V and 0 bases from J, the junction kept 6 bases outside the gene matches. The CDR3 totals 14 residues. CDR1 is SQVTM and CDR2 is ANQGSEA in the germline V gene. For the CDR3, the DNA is TGCAGCGCTAGATCTAGCGGCTCCTACAATGAGCAGTTCTTC. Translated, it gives CSARSSGSYNEQFF.

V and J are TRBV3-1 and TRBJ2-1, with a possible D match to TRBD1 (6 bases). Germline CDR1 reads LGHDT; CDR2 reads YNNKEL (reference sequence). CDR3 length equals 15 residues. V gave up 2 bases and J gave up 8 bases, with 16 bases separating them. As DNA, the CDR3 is TGTGCCAGCAGCCAAAAGCACAGGGTTGGCGATGAGCAGTTCTTC. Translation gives CASSQKHRVGDEQFF.

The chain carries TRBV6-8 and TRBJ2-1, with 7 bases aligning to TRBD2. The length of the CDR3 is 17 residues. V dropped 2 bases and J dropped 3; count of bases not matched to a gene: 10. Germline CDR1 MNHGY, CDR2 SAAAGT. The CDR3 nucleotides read TGTGCCAGCAGTTACCCGGAGGGCGGGAGTATCTACAATGAGCAGTTCTTC. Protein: CASSYPEGGSIYNEQFF.

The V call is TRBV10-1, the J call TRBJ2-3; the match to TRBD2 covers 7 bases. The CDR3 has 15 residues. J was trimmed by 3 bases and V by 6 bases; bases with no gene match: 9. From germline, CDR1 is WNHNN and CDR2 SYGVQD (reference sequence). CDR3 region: CASSEEDGGTDTQYF. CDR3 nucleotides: TGCGCCAGCAGCGAGGAGGACGGGGGGACAGATACGCAGTATTTT.

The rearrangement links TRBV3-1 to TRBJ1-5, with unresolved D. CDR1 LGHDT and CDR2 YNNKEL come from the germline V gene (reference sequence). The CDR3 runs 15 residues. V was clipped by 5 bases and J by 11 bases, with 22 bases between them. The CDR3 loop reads CASSMGPVGITAQHF. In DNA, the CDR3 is TGTGCCAGCAGCATGGGCCCAGTTGGAATCACGGCCCAGCATTTT.

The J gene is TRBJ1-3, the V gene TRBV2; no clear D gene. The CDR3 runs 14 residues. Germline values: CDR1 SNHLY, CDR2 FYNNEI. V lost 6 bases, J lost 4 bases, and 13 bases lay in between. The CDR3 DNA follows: TGTGCCAGCAGGGTGGAGCTGTTGGGAAACACCATATATTTT. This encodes CASRVELLGNTIYF.

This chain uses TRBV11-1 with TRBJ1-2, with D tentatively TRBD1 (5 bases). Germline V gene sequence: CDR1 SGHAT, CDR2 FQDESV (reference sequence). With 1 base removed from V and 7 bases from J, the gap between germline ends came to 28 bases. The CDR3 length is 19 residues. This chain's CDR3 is CASSLVPGTTFLRGGGYTF. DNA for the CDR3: TGTGCCAGCAGCTTAGTCCCAGGGACTACCTTCCTTCGAGGTGGTGGCTACACCTTC.

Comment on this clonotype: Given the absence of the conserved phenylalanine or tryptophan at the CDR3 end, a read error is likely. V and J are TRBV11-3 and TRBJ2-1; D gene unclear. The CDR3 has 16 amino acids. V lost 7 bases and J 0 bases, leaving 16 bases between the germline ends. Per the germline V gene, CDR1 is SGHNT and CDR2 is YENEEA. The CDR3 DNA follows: TGTGCCAGCACCCATACCCACAAGGGCTCCTACAATGAGCAGTTCTCC. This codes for CASTHTHKGSYNEQFS.

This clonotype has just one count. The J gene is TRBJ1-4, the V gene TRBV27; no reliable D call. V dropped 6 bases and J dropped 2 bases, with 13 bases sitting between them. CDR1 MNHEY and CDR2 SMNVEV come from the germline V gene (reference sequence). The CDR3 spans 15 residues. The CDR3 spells CASRPGSSTNEKLFF. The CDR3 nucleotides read TGTGCCAGCAGACCGGGATCTTCGACTAATGAAAAACTGTTTTTT. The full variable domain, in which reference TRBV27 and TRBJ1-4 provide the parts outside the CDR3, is EAQVTQNPRYLITVTGKKLTVTCSQNMNHEYMSWYRQDPGLGLRQIYYSMNVEVTDKGDVPEGYKVSRKEKRNFPLILESPSPNQTSLYFCASRPGSSTNEKLFFGSGTQLSVL.

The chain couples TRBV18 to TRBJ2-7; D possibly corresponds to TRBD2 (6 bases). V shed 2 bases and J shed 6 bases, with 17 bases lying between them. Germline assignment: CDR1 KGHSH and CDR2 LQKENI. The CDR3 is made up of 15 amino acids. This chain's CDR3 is CASSPGTAMPIEQYV. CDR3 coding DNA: TGTGCCAGCTCACCAGGGACTGCCATGCCCATCGAGCAGTACGTC.

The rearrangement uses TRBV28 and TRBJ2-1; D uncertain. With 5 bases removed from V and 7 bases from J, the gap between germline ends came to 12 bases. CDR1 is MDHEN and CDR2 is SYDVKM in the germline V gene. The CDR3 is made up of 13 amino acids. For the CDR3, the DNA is TGTGCCAGCAGTCCCTTGCCCGGTAATGAGCAGTTCTTC. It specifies CASSPLPGNEQFF.

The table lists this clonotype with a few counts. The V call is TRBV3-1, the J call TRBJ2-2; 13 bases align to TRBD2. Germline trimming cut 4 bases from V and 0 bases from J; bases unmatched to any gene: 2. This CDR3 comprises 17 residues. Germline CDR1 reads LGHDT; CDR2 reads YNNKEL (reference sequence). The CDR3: CASSRLAGGTNTGELFF. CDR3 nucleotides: TGTGCCAGCAGCCGACTAGCGGGGGGAACGAACACCGGGGAGCTGTTTTTT.